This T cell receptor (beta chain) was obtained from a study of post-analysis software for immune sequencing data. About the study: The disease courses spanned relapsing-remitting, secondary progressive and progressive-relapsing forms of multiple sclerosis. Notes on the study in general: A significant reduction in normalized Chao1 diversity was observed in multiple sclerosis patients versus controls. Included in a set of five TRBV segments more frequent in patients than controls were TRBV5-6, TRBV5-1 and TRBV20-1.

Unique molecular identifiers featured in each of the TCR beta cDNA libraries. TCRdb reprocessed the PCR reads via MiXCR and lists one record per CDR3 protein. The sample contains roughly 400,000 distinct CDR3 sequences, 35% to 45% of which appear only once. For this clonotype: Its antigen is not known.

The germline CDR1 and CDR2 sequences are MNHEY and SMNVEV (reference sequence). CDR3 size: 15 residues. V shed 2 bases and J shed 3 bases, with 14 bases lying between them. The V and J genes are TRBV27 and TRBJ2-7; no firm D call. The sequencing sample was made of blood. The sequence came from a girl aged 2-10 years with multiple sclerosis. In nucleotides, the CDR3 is TGTGCCAGCAGTTTAAAAGTAGAGTTGGGCTACGAGCAGTACTTC. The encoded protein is CASSLKVELGYEQYF.